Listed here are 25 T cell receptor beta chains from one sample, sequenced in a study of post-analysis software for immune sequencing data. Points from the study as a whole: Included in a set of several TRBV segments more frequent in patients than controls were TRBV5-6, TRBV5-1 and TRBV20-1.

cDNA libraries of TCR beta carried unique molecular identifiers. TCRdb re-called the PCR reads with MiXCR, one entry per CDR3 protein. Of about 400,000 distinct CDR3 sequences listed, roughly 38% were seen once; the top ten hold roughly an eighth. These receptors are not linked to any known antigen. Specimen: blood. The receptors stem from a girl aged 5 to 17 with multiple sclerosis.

The CDR3 here is CASSFSQGRGAYGYTF. DNA of the CDR3: TGTGCCAGCAGTTTCTCTCAGGGTCGCGGGGCCTATGGCTACACCTTC. V is TRBV28 and J is TRBJ1-2, with a weak D call TRBD1 (5 bases). With 3 bases removed from V and 4 bases from J, the gap between germline ends came to 18 bases. The CDR3 has 16 residues. The germline CDR1 and CDR2 sequences are MDHEN and SYDVKM.

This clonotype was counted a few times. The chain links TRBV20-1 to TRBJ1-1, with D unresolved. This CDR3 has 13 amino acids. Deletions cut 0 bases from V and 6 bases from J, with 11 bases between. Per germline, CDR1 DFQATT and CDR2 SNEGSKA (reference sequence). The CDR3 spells CSAREVRRAEAFF. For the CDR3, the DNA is TGCAGTGCTAGAGAGGTTAGAAGGGCTGAAGCTTTCTTT.

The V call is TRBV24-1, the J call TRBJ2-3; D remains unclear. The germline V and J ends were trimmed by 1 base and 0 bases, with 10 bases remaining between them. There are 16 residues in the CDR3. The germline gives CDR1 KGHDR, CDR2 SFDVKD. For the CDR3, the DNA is TGTGCCACCAGTGATTTAGGGTTTACTAGCACAGATACGCAGTATTTT. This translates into CATSDLGFTSTDTQYF.

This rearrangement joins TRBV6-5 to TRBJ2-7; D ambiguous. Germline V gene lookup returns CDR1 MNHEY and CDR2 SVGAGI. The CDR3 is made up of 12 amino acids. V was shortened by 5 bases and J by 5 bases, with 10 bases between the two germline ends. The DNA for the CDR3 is TGTGCCAGCAGTCGCGACACCCACGAGCAGTACTTC. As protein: CASSRDTHEQYF.

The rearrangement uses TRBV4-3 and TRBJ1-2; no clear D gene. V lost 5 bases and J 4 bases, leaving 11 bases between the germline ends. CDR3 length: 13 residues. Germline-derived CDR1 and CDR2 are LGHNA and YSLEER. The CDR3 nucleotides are TGCGCCAGCAGCTGGGGAGGGTCCTATGGCTACACCTTC. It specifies CASSWGGSYGYTF.

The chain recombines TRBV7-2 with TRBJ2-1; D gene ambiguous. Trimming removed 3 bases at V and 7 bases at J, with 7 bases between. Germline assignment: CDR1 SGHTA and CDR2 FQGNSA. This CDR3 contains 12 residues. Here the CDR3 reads CASSLSRNEQFF. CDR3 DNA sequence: TGTGCCAGCAGCTTGTCTAGGAATGAGCAGTTCTTC.

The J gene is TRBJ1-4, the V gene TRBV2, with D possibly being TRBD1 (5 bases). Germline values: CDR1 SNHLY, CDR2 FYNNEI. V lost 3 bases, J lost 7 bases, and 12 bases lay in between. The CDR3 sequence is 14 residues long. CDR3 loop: CASSEGHAGEKLFF. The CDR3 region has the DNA TGTGCCAGCAGTGAGGGGCACGCCGGTGAAAAACTGTTTTTT.

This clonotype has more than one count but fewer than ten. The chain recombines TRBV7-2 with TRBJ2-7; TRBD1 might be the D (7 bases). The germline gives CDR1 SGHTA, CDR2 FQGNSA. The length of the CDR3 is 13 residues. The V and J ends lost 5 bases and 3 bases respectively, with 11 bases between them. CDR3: CASSAGQNYEQYF. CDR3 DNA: TGTGCCAGCAGCGCGGGACAGAACTACGAGCAGTACTTC.

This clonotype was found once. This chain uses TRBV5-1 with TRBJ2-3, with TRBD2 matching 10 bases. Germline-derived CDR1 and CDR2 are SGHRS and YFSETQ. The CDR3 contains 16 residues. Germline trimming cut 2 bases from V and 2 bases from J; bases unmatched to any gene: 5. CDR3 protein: CASSLFSGGSTDTQYF. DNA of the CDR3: TGCGCCAGCAGCTTATTTAGCGGGGGGTCCACAGATACGCAGTATTTT. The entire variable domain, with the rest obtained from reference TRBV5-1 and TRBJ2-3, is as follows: KAGVTQTPRYLIKTRGQQVTLSCSPISGHRSVSWYQQTPGQGLQFLFEYFSETQRNKGNFPGRFSGRQFSNSRSEMNVSTLELGDSALYLCASSLFSGGSTDTQYFGPGTRLTVL.

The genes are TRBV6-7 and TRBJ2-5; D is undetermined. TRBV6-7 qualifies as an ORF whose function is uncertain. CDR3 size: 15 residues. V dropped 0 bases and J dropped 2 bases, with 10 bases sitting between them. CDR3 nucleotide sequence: TGTGCCAGCAGTTACTCGAATGGAGTTCAAGAGACCCAGTACTTC. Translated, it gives CASSYSNGVQETQYF.

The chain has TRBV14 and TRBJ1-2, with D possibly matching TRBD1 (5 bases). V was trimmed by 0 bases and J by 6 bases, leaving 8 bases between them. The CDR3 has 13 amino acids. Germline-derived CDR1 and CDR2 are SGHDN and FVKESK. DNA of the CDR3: TGTGCCAGCAGCCAAGACGAGGGGCATGGCTACACCTTC. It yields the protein CASSQDEGHGYTF. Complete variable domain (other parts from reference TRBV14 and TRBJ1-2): EAGVTQFPSHSVIEKGQTVTLRCDPISGHDNLYWYRRVMGKEIKFLLHFVKESKQDESGMPNNRFLAERTGGTYSTLKVQPAELEDSGVYFCASSQDEGHGYTFGSGTRLTVV.

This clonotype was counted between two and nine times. The CDR3 DNA follows: TGTGCCAGCAGCTTAGGAGGAGCTCTGGACAGGCTTAATGAAAAACTGTTTTTT. It yields the protein CASSLGGALDRLNEKLFF. The rearrangement uses TRBV7-8 and TRBJ1-4; 7 bases map to TRBD1. CDR1 and CDR2 (germline): SGHVS, FQNEAQ. The CDR3 runs 18 residues. Trimming cost V 1 base and J 4 bases; bases outside gene matches: 12.

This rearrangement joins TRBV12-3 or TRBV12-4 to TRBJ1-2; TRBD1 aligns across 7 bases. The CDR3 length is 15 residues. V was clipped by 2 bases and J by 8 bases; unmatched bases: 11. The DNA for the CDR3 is TGTGCCAGCAGTTTACGCCATACAGGGGTTGGGGGCTACACCTTC. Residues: CASSLRHTGVGGYTF.

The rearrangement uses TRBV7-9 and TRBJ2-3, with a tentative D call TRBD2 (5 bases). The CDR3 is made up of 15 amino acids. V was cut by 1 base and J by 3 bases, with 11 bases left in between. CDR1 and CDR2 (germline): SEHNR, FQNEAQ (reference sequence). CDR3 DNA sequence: TGTGCCAGCAGCTTAGTCGGGGTAGGGACAGATACGCAGTATTTT. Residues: CASSLVGVGTDTQYF.

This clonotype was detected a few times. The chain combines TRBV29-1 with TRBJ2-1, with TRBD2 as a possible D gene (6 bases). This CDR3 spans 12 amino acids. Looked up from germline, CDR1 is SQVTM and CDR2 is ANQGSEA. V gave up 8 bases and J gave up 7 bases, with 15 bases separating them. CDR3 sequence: CSFRRGRNEQFF. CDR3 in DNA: TGCAGCTTTAGGAGGGGCAGAAATGAGCAGTTCTTC.

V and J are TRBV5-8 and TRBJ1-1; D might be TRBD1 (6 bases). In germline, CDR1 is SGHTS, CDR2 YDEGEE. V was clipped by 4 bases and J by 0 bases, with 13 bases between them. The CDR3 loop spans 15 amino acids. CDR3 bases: TGTGCCAGCAGCCCTCAAGACAGGCTGAACACTGAAGCTTTCTTT. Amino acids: CASSPQDRLNTEAFF.

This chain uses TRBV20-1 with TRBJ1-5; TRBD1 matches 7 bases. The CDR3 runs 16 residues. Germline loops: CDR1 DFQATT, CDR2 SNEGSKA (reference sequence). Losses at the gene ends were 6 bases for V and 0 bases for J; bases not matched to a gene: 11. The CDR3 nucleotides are TGCAGTGCCGCGAGGGGGACAGTCTATAGCAATCAGCCCCAGCATTTT. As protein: CSAARGTVYSNQPQHF.

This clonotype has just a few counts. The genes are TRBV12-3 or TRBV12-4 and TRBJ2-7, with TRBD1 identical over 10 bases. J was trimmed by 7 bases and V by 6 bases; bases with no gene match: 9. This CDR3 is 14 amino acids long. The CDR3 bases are TGTGCCAGCAGGCCCGGGACAGGGGTCCAAGAGCAGTACTTC. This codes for CASRPGTGVQEQYF.

The CDR3 loop reads CSARGNRGRNNYGYTF. DNA for the CDR3: TGCAGTGCTAGAGGAAACAGGGGAAGGAATAACTATGGCTACACCTTC. The J gene is TRBJ1-2, the V gene TRBV20-1, with 7 bases lining up with TRBD1. The germline V gene encodes CDR1 DFQATT and CDR2 SNEGSKA (reference sequence). This CDR3 has 16 amino acids. Germline trimming cut 1 base from V and 1 base from J; bases unmatched to any gene: 9.

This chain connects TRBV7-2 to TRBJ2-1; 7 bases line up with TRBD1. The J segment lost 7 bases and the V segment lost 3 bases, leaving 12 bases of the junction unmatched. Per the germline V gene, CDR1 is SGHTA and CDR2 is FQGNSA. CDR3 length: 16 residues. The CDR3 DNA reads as TGTGCCAGCAGCTTCCCGACAGGGTCTGGAGTGAATGAGCAGTTCTTC. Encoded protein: CASSFPTGSGVNEQFF.

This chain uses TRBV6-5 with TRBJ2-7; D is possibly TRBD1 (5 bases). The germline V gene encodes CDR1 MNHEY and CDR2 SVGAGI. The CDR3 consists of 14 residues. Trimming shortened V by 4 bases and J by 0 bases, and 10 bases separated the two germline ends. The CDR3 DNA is TGTGCCAGCAGTTTGATGACAGTCTCCTACGAGCAGTACTTC. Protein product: CASSLMTVSYEQYF.

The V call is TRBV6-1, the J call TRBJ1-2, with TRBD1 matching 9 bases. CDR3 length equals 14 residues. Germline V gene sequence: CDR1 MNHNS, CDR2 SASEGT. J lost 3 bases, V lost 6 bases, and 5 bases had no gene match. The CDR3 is CASSPRTGDYGYTF. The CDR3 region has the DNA TGTGCCAGCAGCCCTAGGACAGGGGACTATGGCTACACCTTC.

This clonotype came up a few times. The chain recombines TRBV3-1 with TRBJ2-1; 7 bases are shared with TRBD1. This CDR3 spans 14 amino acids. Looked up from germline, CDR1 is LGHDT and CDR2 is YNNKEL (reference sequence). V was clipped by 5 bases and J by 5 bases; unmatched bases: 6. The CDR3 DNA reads TGTGCCAGCAGCTTCTCCGGGACAGACAATGAGCAGTTCTTC. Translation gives CASSFSGTDNEQFF.

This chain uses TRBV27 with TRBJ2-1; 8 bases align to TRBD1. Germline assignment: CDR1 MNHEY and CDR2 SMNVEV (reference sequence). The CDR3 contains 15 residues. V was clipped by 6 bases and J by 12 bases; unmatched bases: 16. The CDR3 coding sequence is TGTGCCAGCAGCCAGGCTCCACAGGGGGTCGATGGGCAGTTCTTC. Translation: CASSQAPQGVDGQFF.

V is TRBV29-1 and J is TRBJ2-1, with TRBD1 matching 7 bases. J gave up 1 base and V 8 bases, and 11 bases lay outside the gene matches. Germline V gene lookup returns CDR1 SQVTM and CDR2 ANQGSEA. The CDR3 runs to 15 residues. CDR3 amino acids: CSTTDRVSSYNEQFF. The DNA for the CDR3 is TGCAGCACAACAGACAGGGTGTCGTCCTACAATGAGCAGTTCTTC.